The entry that follows covers one TCR beta chain sequence. The data belong to a study of CD8 T cells in Susac syndrome. Random hexamers served to reverse transcribe about 0.45 to 1 ug RNA. With immunoSEQ multiplex PCR, TCR beta CDR3 was amplified across 54 Vbeta and 13 Jbeta. TCRdb ran MiXCR on the immunoSEQ multiplex PCR reads and lists one entry per CDR3 protein. Of around 180,000 distinct CDR3 sequences in the sample, about 95% are singletons; the top ten hold 0.15% to 0.2%. Sequencing targeted TCR beta in T cells from blood (CD8+ and CD4+). Treatment-naive patients with stable or active relapsing-remitting disease were the multiple sclerosis controls. Purification of the CD8+ and CD4+ T cells relied on negative isolation, and TEMRA cells underwent FACS enrichment. What was sequenced was CD8+ T cells from PBMCs. This clonotype was sampled from a human donor with multiple sclerosis.

The CDR3 DNA follows: TGCAGCGTTCCAATTAGGAGTTTCAGTGAGCAGTTCTTC. It is translated as CSVPIRSFSEQFF. The gene calls are TRBV29-1 and TRBJ2-1; no definite D call. CDR1 SQVTM and CDR2 ANQGSEA come from the germline V gene. The CDR3 runs to 13 residues. Trimming pared 5 bases from V and 9 bases from J, leaving 17 bases between.